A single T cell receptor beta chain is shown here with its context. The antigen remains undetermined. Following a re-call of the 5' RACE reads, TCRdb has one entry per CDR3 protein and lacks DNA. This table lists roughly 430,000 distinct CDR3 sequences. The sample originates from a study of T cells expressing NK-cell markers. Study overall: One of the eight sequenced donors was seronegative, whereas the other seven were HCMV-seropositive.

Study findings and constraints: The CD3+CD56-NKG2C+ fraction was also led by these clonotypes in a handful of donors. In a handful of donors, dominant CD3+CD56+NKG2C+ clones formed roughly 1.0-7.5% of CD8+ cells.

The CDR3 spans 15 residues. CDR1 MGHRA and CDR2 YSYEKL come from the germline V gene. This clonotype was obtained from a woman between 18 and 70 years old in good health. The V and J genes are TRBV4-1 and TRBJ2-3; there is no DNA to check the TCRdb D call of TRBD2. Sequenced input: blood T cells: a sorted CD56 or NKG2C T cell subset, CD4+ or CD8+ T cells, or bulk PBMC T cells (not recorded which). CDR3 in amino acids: CASSPYRGGVDTQYF.